This TCR beta chain stems from a study of cytomegalovirus exposure and HLA in healthy donors. A multiplex PCR was run with 60 Vbeta primers and 13 Jbeta primers. TCRdb's table, derived via immunoSEQ multiplex PCR, lists solely in-frame clones and lacks some. The profile shows about 140,000 clones, around 75% of them singletons. This CDR3 is built from 14 residues. Looked up from germline, CDR1 is MGHDK and CDR2 is SYGVNS. The V gene lost 3 bases and the J gene lost 2 bases, with 10 bases spanning the gap. Note on this clone: Its target is unknown.

Overall study results and limits: For most TCR beta V segments, an earlier analysis put the productive rate at about 87% or about 30% of the time.

This TCR was sampled from a man aged 30 to 39 in good health and CMV-seronegative. The chain couples TRBV25-1 to TRBJ1-2, with a possible D match to TRBD1 (5 bases). The specimen sequenced was PBMCs. The CDR3 region is CASSEWGRNYGYTF. DNA of the CDR3: TGTGCCAGCAGTGAGTGGGGCCGAAACTATGGCTACACCTTC.